The 23 T cell receptor beta chains reported below all come from one sample, sequenced in a study of shared clonotypes between healthy human individuals (dated by TCRdb to between 2020 and 2021). Library generation was performed with the immunoSEQ multiplex PCR assay. Imported from immuneACCESS, the table was reduced by TCRdb to in-frame sequences with V and J called. These copies leave out some clones; in studies compared against another copy, an unresolved V gene accounts for under half, and the cause of the remainder is not known. For this sample the table gives about 1,800,000 clones, of which approximately 94% were detected only once. More than 0.9% of the sample goes to the ten largest clones. CD8 naive samples consisted of CD45RO-negative cells that were positively selected for CCR7, yielding a CD45RA+CCR7+ population without TemRA cells. What was sequenced was naive CD8+ T cells sorted from blood. Per the publication, the cell subset or site label means: CD45RA+CCR7+. The source of these receptors is a young man in good health.

The V and J genes are TRBV6-1 and TRBJ1-2, with D possibly being TRBD1 (6 bases). V was pared by 0 bases and J by 1 base, with 9 bases between. CDR3 length equals 15 residues. The germline gives CDR1 MNHNS, CDR2 SASEGT. CDR3: CASSEARTVNYGYTF. CDR3 sequence (DNA): TGTGCCAGCAGTGAAGCTCGGACAGTTAACTATGGCTACACCTTC.

This clone was observed once. The chain is built from TRBV7-9 and TRBJ2-5, with D hard to call. The CDR3 runs to 15 residues. Germline V CDR1 and CDR2: SEHNR, FQNEAQ (reference sequence). Trimming left V 1 base short and J 1 base short, with 10 bases between. The CDR3 sequence: CASSLDWAPQETQYF. Written as DNA, the CDR3 is TGTGCCAGCAGCTTAGACTGGGCCCCCCAAGAGACCCAGTACTTC.

CDR3 in DNA: TGTGCCTGGAGAGAGGGACAGGGTCGTCTCAATGAGCAGTTCTTC. This gives the protein CAWREGQGRLNEQFF. The genes are TRBV30 and TRBJ2-1, with TRBD1 matching over 9 bases. Germline values: CDR1 GTSNPN, CDR2 SVGIG (reference sequence). J lost 6 bases, V lost 3 bases, and 9 bases had no gene match. CDR3 size: 15 residues.

This sequence joins TRBV6-6 and TRBJ2-7, with unresolved D. CDR1 MNHNY and CDR2 SVGAGI come from the germline V gene (reference sequence). Trimming removed 6 bases from V and 7 bases from J, with 13 bases in between. CDR3 length equals 12 residues. CDR3 loop: CASSRAPTEQYF. CDR3 in DNA: TGTGCCAGCAGCCGGGCCCCCACGGAGCAGTACTTC.

The chain employs TRBV4-1 and TRBJ2-5, with 10 positions matching TRBD2. The V gene's germline CDR1 is MGHRA and CDR2 YSYEKL. Trimming cost V 0 bases and J 5 bases; bases outside gene matches: 12. The CDR3 runs to 18 residues. CDR3 in DNA: TGCGCCAGCAGCCAAGATCCCCAGCGGGGGGGCTTTCTCGAGACCCAGTACTTC. This codes for CASSQDPQRGGFLETQYF.

The V gene is TRBV4-2, the J gene TRBJ2-7; maybe TRBD2 (5 bases). This CDR3 contains 12 residues. V lost 1 base, J lost 6 bases, and 7 bases lay in between. Germline assignment: CDR1 LGHNA and CDR2 YNFKEQ. The CDR3 DNA reads as TGTGCCAGCAGCCAAGCCGCGGGCGAGCAGTACTTC. This sequence encodes CASSQAAGEQYF.

The V gene is TRBV6-5, the J gene TRBJ1-1; D is unclear. This CDR3 is built from 14 residues. Germline CDR1 MNHEY, CDR2 SVGAGI. With 6 bases removed from V and 4 bases from J, the gap between germline ends came to 15 bases. The CDR3 loop reads CASSPMGGSTEAFF. DNA for the CDR3: TGTGCCAGCAGCCCAATGGGCGGATCCACTGAAGCTTTCTTT.

The chain joins TRBV6-5 to TRBJ2-1, with 8 bases fitting TRBD1. The V gene end was trimmed by 4 bases and the J gene end by 5 bases; junction bases not matched to a gene: 7. There are 15 residues in the CDR3. In germline, CDR1 is MNHEY, CDR2 SVGAGI. CDR3 bases: TGTGCCAGCAGTTCTTCTGGACAGGGAAACAATGAGCAGTTCTTC. Translating gives CASSSSGQGNNEQFF.

V gene TRBV4-3 combines with J gene TRBJ2-4, with 11 bases lining up with TRBD2. Germline CDR1 LGHNA, CDR2 YSLEER. The length of the CDR3 is 20 residues. The V segment lost 0 bases and the J segment 3 bases; nucleotides outside the gene matches: 13. The CDR3 DNA is TGCGCCAGCAGCCAAGATCTGGGACTAGCGGAGGGAGCCGACAAAAACATTCAGTACTTC. Protein sequence: CASSQDLGLAEGADKNIQYF.

This clone was detected only a few times. The gene calls are TRBV19 and TRBJ1-2; 7 bases map to TRBD1. Trimming cost V 7 bases and J 9 bases; bases outside gene matches: 14. CDR1 is LNHDA and CDR2 is SQIVND in the germline V gene (reference sequence). CDR3 length: 14 amino acids. The CDR3 sequence: CASTPTGLDYRYTF. For the CDR3, the DNA is TGTGCCAGTACCCCGACAGGGCTTGATTATCGCTACACCTTC.

This sequence joins TRBV29-1 and TRBJ2-7; D uncertain. This CDR3 comprises 15 residues. Trimming stripped 1 base from V and 8 bases from J, with 21 bases between. Germline V gene lookup returns CDR1 SQVTM and CDR2 ANQGSEA. The chain's CDR3 is CSVEVVSGSLLKQYF. CDR3 coding DNA: TGCAGCGTTGAAGTGGTTTCAGGTTCCCTCCTAAAGCAGTACTTC.

This clone showed up just once. This chain uses TRBV28 with TRBJ2-1; no reliable D call. Germline V gene data show CDR1 as MDHEN and CDR2 as SYDVKM. Trimming took 7 bases from V and 0 from J, leaving 7 bases between them. The CDR3 loop spans 13 amino acids. CDR3 sequence: CASKESSYNEQFF. CDR3 sequence (DNA): TGTGCCAGCAAGGAGAGCTCCTACAATGAGCAGTTCTTC. Together with reference TRBV28 and TRBJ2-1, the CDR3 gives the full variable domain: DVKVTQSSRYLVKRTGEKVFLECVQDMDHENMFWYRQDPGLGLRLIYFSYDVKMKEKGDIPEGYSVSREKKERFSLILESASTNQTSMYLCASKESSYNEQFFGPGTRLTVL.

This clone was recorded once. Compared with germline, one end of the junction differs, possibly owing to a read error. This chain joins TRBV7-7 and TRBJ2-7, with D possibly TRBD2 on 6 matching bases. The CDR3 consists of 13 residues. The germline CDR1 and CDR2 sequences are SSHAT and FNYEAQ (reference sequence). This CDR3 reads CASSSGAGHEQYF. The CDR3 DNA is TGTGCTAGCAGCTCGGGAGCAGGGCACGAGCAGTACTTC.

V and J are TRBV28 and TRBJ1-2, with D maybe TRBD1 (6 bases). The CDR3 has 14 amino acids. Trimming removed 7 bases from V and 8 bases from J, with 20 bases in between. Germline V gene sequence: CDR1 MDHEN, CDR2 SYDVKM. The CDR3: CASTWGEGEDGYTF. The CDR3, as DNA: TGTGCCAGCACCTGGGGGGAGGGGGAGGACGGCTACACCTTC.

The rearrangement uses TRBV7-9 and TRBJ2-1; D is undetermined. Deletions cut 6 bases from V and 9 bases from J, with 12 bases between. The CDR3 is made up of 12 amino acids. CDR1 and CDR2 (germline): SEHNR, FQNEAQ (reference sequence). The CDR3 is CASSPVRVEQFF. Here the CDR3 DNA reads TGTGCCAGCAGTCCTGTCCGGGTTGAGCAGTTCTTC.

The gene calls are TRBV28 and TRBJ2-7; either TRBD1 or TRBD2 may fit D (6 bases each). The CDR3 consists of 15 residues. The V end lost 8 bases, the J end lost 4 bases, and 21 bases lay between the germline ends. Looked up from germline, CDR1 is MDHEN and CDR2 is SYDVKM. The CDR3: CASRSEAGGGYEQYF. The CDR3 DNA reads TGTGCCAGCCGATCCGAGGCCGGGGGCGGGTACGAGCAGTACTTC.

The chain employs TRBV2 and TRBJ2-5; tentatively, D is TRBD2 (5 bases). V was shortened by 0 bases and J by 4 bases, with 9 bases between the two germline ends. The CDR3 consists of 14 residues. Germline loops: CDR1 SNHLY, CDR2 FYNNEI. CDR3 amino acids: CASSEAGAAETQYF. As DNA, the CDR3 is TGTGCCAGCAGTGAAGCGGGAGCAGCAGAGACCCAGTACTTC.

This rearrangement joins TRBV7-8 to TRBJ2-3; 10 nucleotides match TRBD2. The CDR3 runs 17 residues. Germline CDR1 reads SGHVS; CDR2 reads FQNEAQ. The V gene end was trimmed by 1 base and the J gene end by 5 bases; junction bases not matched to a gene: 9. This CDR3 is CASSLGSRTSGGDTQYF. In DNA form, the CDR3 reads TGTGCCAGCAGCTTAGGGTCTCGGACTAGCGGTGGAGATACGCAGTATTTT.

This clone has a single count. This rearrangement joins TRBV6-1 to TRBJ2-1, with 8 bases identical to TRBD2. Trimming took 2 bases from V and 4 from J; bases not matched to a gene: 7. Germline V gives CDR1 MNHNS, CDR2 SASEGT. This CDR3 has 16 residues. The CDR3 region has the DNA TGTGCCAGCAGTGAACTTTCTAGCGGGCCTTACAATGAGCAGTTCTTC. Translated: CASSELSSGPYNEQFF.

J is TRBJ2-1 and V is TRBV5-1; D possibly matches TRBD1 or TRBD2 (6 bases each). V was cut by 7 bases and J by 9 bases, with 17 bases left in between. Germline CDR1 and CDR2: SGHRS and YFSETQ. This CDR3 spans 13 amino acids. The CDR3 sequence: CASSINGGGEQFF. CDR3 coding DNA: TGCGCCAGCTCTATAAACGGGGGCGGTGAGCAGTTCTTC.

The chain has TRBV29-1 and TRBJ2-2, with D possibly TRBD2 on 6 matching bases. V shed 3 bases and J shed 5 bases, with 19 bases lying between them. There are 16 residues in the CDR3. Germline CDR1 and CDR2: SQVTM and ANQGSEA. CDR3 amino acids: CSVDVAEGVGTGELFF. As DNA, the CDR3 is TGCAGCGTTGATGTAGCGGAAGGGGTGGGAACCGGGGAGCTGTTTTTT.

The rearrangement uses TRBV5-5 and TRBJ1-2; D not certain. CDR3 size: 14 residues. CDR1 is SGHKS and CDR2 is YYEKEE in the germline V gene (reference sequence). The V gene lost 0 bases and the J gene lost 2 bases, with 8 bases spanning the gap. CDR3 nucleotides: TGTGCCAGCAGCTTGGATTTTGTGAACTATGGCTACACCTTC. Its translation is CASSLDFVNYGYTF.

The rearrangement joins TRBV7-6 to TRBJ2-5, with 10 bases identical to TRBD1. This CDR3 has 13 residues. The ends lost 4 bases at V and 9 bases at J; junction bases unmatched: 5. The V gene's germline CDR1 is SGHVS and CDR2 FNYEAQ. CDR3 region: CASSSGQGGAQYF. DNA for the CDR3: TGTGCCAGCAGCTCCGGACAGGGGGGCGCCCAGTACTTC.